Detailed here is one TCR beta chain. The antigen is unknown. The data stem from a study of post-analysis software for immune sequencing data. Regarding the study as a whole: Elevated frequency relative to controls characterized several TRBV segments in patients, TRBV5-6, TRBV5-1 and TRBV20-1 among them.

The library was made from cDNA and included unique molecular identifiers. TCRdb ran MiXCR on the PCR reads and lists one entry per CDR3 protein. The table has about 770,000 distinct CDR3 sequences, 35% to 55% seen once. Unmatched junction bases numbered 11, after V lost 4 bases and J lost 6 bases. Germline assignment: CDR1 MGHDK and CDR2 SYGVNS. The CDR3 length is 15 residues. This clonotype was sampled from a girl under 18 with multiple sclerosis. V usage is TRBV25-1 and J usage is TRBJ2-7; 8 bases line up with TRBD1. The sample consisted of blood. CDR3 loop: CASSGGTGLRTEQYF. CDR3 sequence (DNA): TGTGCCAGCAGTGGGGGGACAGGCCTCAGAACCGAGCAGTACTTC.